This T cell receptor (beta chain) appears in the sequencing data of a study of CD8+ T cells in alopecia areata. CDR3 length: 16 residues. In germline, CDR1 is SSHAT, CDR2 FNYEAQ (reference sequence). Isolated RNA was reverse transcribed into cDNA used as the sequencing template. Only in-frame clones appear in the TCRdb table, and some are missing; sequencing was by immunoSEQ multiplex PCR. The top ten hold 20% to 25% of the sample, which has 95,000 to 120,000 clones, under 65% seen once. Lesional scalp punch biopsies and peripheral blood were collected from alopecia areata patients. From PBMCs, CD4+ and CD8+ T cells were sorted. Study conclusions and caveats: Compared with normal scalp, lesional scalp had higher clonality and more expanded CD8+ clones. The study found TCR sharing across patients less clear than in mice, possibly for HLA reasons.

This clone was seen once. Antigen: not known. The junction departs from germline at one end; a sequencing error may be responsible. The sample consisted of NKG2D-low CD8+ T cells sorted from blood. The chain links TRBV7-7 to TRBJ2-1, with 13 bases identical to TRBD2. The sequence came from a human donor with alopecia areata. This CDR3 is CASSLTSGRASDEQFF. CDR3 DNA sequence: TGTGCTAGCAGCTTAACTAGCGGGAGGGCCTCGGATGAGCAGTTCTTC.